This T cell receptor beta chain was identified during a study of T cells in Graves' hyperthyroidism and ophthalmopathy. There were TCR beta CDR3 regions amplified from RNA transcripts. The TCR CDR3 was amplified in a first-round RT-PCR using the HTBI primer set. Each CDR3 protein gets one entry after TCRdb re-called the multiplex PCR reads with MiXCR. The sample includes about 250,000 distinct CDR3 sequences, roughly 22% of them seen just once. On the basis of clinical symptoms, serum thyroxine and TRAb, thyroid ultrasound and orbital computed tomography, diagnoses were made. With respect to this clonotype: Given a much more abundant clone one base away, this may be a read error.

Trimming pared 3 bases from V and 5 bases from J, leaving 8 bases between. The CDR3 runs to 11 residues. CDR1 is DFQATT and CDR2 is SNEGSKA in the germline V gene (reference sequence). Sequenced: blood. The receptor's source is a man aged 25-45 years with Graves' ophthalmopathy. This chain joins TRBV20-1 and TRBJ2-7, with D uncertain. The chain's CDR3 is CSARANHEQYF. In nucleotides, the CDR3 is TGCAGTGCTAGGGCCAACCACGAGCAGTACTTC.